This TCR beta chain was retrieved from a study of brain T cells in children with intractable seizures. V lost 5 bases and J 3 bases, leaving 11 bases between the germline ends. The CDR3 extends over 13 amino acids. Germline-derived CDR1 and CDR2 are SGHTA and FQGNSA. The data were produced by immunoSEQ multiplex PCR, yet TCRdb's version contains in-frame clones alone and is incomplete. The repertoire holds under 150,000 clones, 90% to 95% seen once, with 3.5% to 4% in the top ten. J is TRBJ2-7 and V is TRBV7-2; no clear D. The material sequenced was peripheral blood, taken at surgery. The clonotype originates from a boy less than two years old with hemimegalencephaly and intractable seizures. This CDR3 reads CASSLGSHYEQYF. Written as DNA, the CDR3 is TGTGCCAGCAGCCTGGGTTCCCACTACGAGCAGTACTTC.